What follows are 9 T cell receptor beta chains derived from one specimen sequenced in a study of shared clonotypes between healthy human individuals. Naive CD8 cells, CD45RO-negative and positively selected for CCR7, excluded terminally differentiated effector memory CD45RA+ cells. Clones were sequenced by immunoSEQ multiplex PCR, and TCRdb holds only the in-frame ones, with some missing. The table lists around 2,000,000 clones, approximately 94% of them singletons, with around 1.7% in the top ten. Sequenced input: naive CD8+ T cells from PBMCs. Source of these receptors: a man younger than 35 in good health. Some clones in this sample may be carry-over from other donors' samples.

This clone has only one observation. V is TRBV12-5 and J is TRBJ1-2; 10 bases line up with TRBD1. J was trimmed by 5 bases and V by 2 bases; bases with no gene match: 11. The germline V gene encodes CDR1 LGHNT and CDR2 FRNRAP. This CDR3 contains 17 residues. Here the CDR3 reads CASGLLRRQGAAYGYTF. DNA for the CDR3: TGTGCTAGTGGTTTGCTTAGACGACAGGGGGCGGCTTATGGCTACACCTTC.

This rearrangement joins TRBV29-1 to TRBJ2-7; unclear D gene. Germline V gene data show CDR1 as SQVTM and CDR2 as ANQGSEA. V gave up 2 bases and J gave up 0 bases, with 8 bases separating them. CDR3 size: 13 residues. CDR3: CSVESRNSYEQYF. The CDR3 region has the DNA TGCAGCGTTGAAAGCAGGAACTCCTACGAGCAGTACTTC.

The chain employs TRBV28 and TRBJ1-5; D remains unclear. Germline CDR1 MDHEN, CDR2 SYDVKM. The CDR3 runs 13 residues. Trimming left V 1 base short and J 11 bases short, with 12 bases between. CDR3 bases: TGTGCCAGCAGTTTATTCGCCTACGGGGCCCAGCATTTT. As protein: CASSLFAYGAQHF. Full variable domain (remainder filled in from reference TRBV28 and TRBJ1-5): DVKVTQSSRYLVKRTGEKVFLECVQDMDHENMFWYRQDPGLGLRLIYFSYDVKMKEKGDIPEGYSVSREKKERFSLILESASTNQTSMYLCASSLFAYGAQHFGDGTRLSIL.

The chain couples TRBV4-3 to TRBJ2-4, with no clear D. Trimming left V 0 bases short and J 6 bases short, with 15 bases between. This CDR3 spans 16 amino acids. Germline values: CDR1 LGHNA, CDR2 YSLEER. The CDR3 sequence: CASSQDSRAWGNIQYF. The CDR3 DNA sequence: TGCGCCAGCAGCCAAGATTCAAGGGCTTGGGGAAACATTCAGTACTTC.

Only a few counts were recorded for this clone. Here the CDR3 DNA reads TGTGCCAGTAGTATCCGAGCGGGAGCCTACAATGAGCAGTTCTTC. It translates to CASSIRAGAYNEQFF. V is TRBV19 and J is TRBJ2-1, with 8 bases identical to TRBD2. V was clipped by 3 bases and J by 2 bases; unmatched bases: 3. The germline CDR1 and CDR2 sequences are LNHDA and SQIVND (reference sequence). The CDR3 loop spans 15 amino acids. Complete variable domain (other parts from reference TRBV19 and TRBJ2-1): DGGITQSPKYLFRKEGQNVTLSCEQNLNHDAMYWYRQDPGQGLRLIYYSQIVNDFQKGDIAEGYSVSREKKESFPLTVTSAQKNPTAFYLCASSIRAGAYNEQFFGPGTRLTVL.

The gene calls are TRBV9 and TRBJ1-1, with 7 bases matching TRBD1. With 1 base clipped from V and 6 bases from J, the junction kept 12 bases outside the gene matches. The CDR3 is 16 residues long. Looked up from germline, CDR1 is SGDLS and CDR2 is YYNGEE. The CDR3 sequence: CASSVSGGRAVAEAFF. For the CDR3, the DNA is TGTGCCAGCAGCGTATCAGGGGGGCGGGCTGTAGCTGAAGCTTTCTTT. Looking up the rest from reference TRBV9 and TRBJ1-1 gives the full variable domain: DSGVTQTPKHLITATGQRVTLRCSPRSGDLSVYWYQQSLDQGLQFLIQYYNGEERAKGNILERFSAQQFPDLHSELNLSSLELGDSALYFCASSVSGGRAVAEAFFGQGTRLTVV.

The rearrangement links TRBV27 to TRBJ2-7; D possibly corresponds to TRBD2 (6 bases). V lost 2 bases, J lost 5 bases, and 10 bases lay in between. The CDR3 runs 13 residues. The V gene's germline CDR1 is MNHEY and CDR2 SMNVEV (reference sequence). CDR3 bases: TGTGCCAGCAGTTTAGGCGGGGTGGACGAGCAGTACTTC. Residues: CASSLGGVDEQYF.

This clone was counted once. The CDR3 coding sequence is TGCGCCAGCAGCCAAGATCACCCTAGTTTCACCGGGGAGCTGTTTTTT. It codes for CASSQDHPSFTGELFF. The rearrangement joins TRBV4-3 to TRBJ2-2; D unresolved. V was clipped by 0 bases and J by 4 bases, with 12 bases between them. The CDR3 loop spans 16 amino acids. The germline V gene has CDR1 LGHNA and CDR2 YSLEER.

This clone was detected once. CDR3 in amino acids: CASSYSGTSIYNEQFF. The CDR3 region has the DNA TGTGCCAGCAGTTACTCGGGGACTAGCATCTACAATGAGCAGTTCTTC. The genes are TRBV6-6 and TRBJ2-1, with 9 bases lining up with TRBD2. V was pared by 0 bases and J by 3 bases, with 3 bases of the junction left unmatched. Looked up from germline, CDR1 is MNHNY and CDR2 is SVGAGI (reference sequence). CDR3 length: 16 residues.